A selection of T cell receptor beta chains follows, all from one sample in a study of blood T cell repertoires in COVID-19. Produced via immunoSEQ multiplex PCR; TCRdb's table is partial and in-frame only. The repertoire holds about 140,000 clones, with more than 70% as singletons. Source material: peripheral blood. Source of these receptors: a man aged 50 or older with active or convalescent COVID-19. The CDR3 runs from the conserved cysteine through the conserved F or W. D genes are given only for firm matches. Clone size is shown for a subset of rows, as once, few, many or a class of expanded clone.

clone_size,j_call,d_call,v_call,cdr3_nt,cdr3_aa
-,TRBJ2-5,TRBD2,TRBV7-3,TGTGCCAGCAGCCCGGGGACTAGCGGGAGAACGGAGACCCAGTACTTC,CASSPGTSGRTETQYF
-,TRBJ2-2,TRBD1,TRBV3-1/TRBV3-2,TGTGCCACCAGAGGGACAGGGGACGCCGGGGAGCTGTTTTTT,CATRGTGDAGELFF
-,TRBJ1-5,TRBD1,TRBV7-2,TGTGCCAGCAGCTTGACAGGGGATAGCAATCAGCCCCAGCATTTT,CASSLTGDSNQPQHF
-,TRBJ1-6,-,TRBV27,TGTGCCAGCAGTCCCGCAGGGTATTCACCCCTCCACTTT,CASSPAGYSPLHF
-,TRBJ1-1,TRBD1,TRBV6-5,TGTGCCAGCAGTAACAGGGGGGTGAACACTGAAGCTTTCTTT,CASSNRGVNTEAFF
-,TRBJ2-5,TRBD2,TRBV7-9,TGTGCCAGCGGACTCAGCGGGAGGACCGGGAAAGAGACCCAGTACTTC,CASGLSGRTGKETQYF
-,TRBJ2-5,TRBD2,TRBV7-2,TGTGCCAGCAGCTTAGTGGGGGAAGGACTAGCGGGAATTGAGACCCAGTACTTC,CASSLVGEGLAGIETQYF
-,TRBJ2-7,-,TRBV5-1,TGCGCCAGCAGCTCCATCGTTTGGAGCGACTCCTACGAGCAGTACTTC,CASSSIVWSDSYEQYF
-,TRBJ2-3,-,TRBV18,TGTGCCAGCTCAACGGGGGTGACAGATACGCAGTATTTT,CASSTGVTDTQYF
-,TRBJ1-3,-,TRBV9,TGTGCCAGCAGCGTCGGGGGGAACTCTGGAAACACCATATATTTT,CASSVGGNSGNTIYF
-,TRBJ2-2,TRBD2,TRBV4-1,TGCGCCAGCAGCCAAGGGGCTAGCGGAAACACCGGGGAGCTGTTTTTT,CASSQGASGNTGELFF
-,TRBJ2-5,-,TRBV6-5,TGTGCCAGCAGTTACTCGAGGCAGGGGGAGACCCAGTACTTC,CASSYSRQGETQYF
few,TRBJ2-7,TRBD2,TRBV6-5,TGTGCCAGCAGACCCTCGGGACTAGCGGGTTACGAGCAGTACTTC,CASRPSGLAGYEQYF
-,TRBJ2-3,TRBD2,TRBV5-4,TGTGCCAGCAGCTACCTGGGGTGGGCTAGCGGGAGACTCACAGATACGCAGTATTTT,CASSYLGWASGRLTDTQYF
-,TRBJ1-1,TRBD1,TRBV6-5,TGTGCCAGCAGCCGGGACAGGGCTACTGAAGCTTTCTTT,CASSRDRATEAFF
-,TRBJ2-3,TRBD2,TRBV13,TGTGCCAGCAGCTCTTGGACTAGCGGGAGGAGCACAGATACGCAGTATTTT,CASSSWTSGRSTDTQYF
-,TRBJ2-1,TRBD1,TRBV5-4,TGTGCCAGCAGCCGGACAGGGGACCCCCACAATGAGCAGTTCTTC,CASSRTGDPHNEQFF
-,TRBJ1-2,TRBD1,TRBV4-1,TGCGCCAGCACCCCTTTCCCCGGGACAGGTAAGTTCGGCTACACCTTC,CASTPFPGTGKFGYTF
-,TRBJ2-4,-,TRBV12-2,TGTGCAAGTCGCCCCGCCGGGGGAGCGGGAAGCATTCAGTACTTC,CASRPAGGAGSIQYF